These 19 T cell receptor beta chains were all obtained from the same sample, sequenced in a study of shared clonotypes between healthy human individuals. Data came from immunoSEQ multiplex PCR; TCRdb stores just in-frame clones and leaves some out. The sample includes about 680,000 clones, roughly 70% of them seen just once. Sequenced: memory CD4+ T cells sorted from blood. As to subset: CD45RA-negative fraction. These receptors were obtained from a woman aged 25 to 39 in good health.

The chain uses TRBV21-1 and TRBJ2-1; TRBD2 is taken as the D call from the table, unchecked against the DNA. TRBV21-1 is a recognized pseudogene. The CDR3 spans 18 residues. This CDR3 reads CASSKGVPSGLLYNEQFF. The CDR3 DNA is TGTGCCAGCAGCAAAGGCGTTCCTAGCGGGTTACTCTACAATGAGCAGTTCTTC.

Note on this clone: This may be a read error, as it is one base from a much larger clone. V usage is TRBV5-5 and J usage is TRBJ2-7; D not resolved. This CDR3 contains 13 residues. V lost 2 bases and J lost 1, with 7 bases in between. Germline V CDR1 and CDR2: SGHKS, YYEKEE (reference sequence). CDR3 sequence: CASSLYGSYEQYF. CDR3 DNA sequence: TGTGCCAGCAGCTTATACGGGTCCTACGAGCAGTACTTC.

In this sample, this clone turned up a few times. The chain links TRBV28 to TRBJ1-5, with D hard to call. Trimming took off 5 bases at V and 6 bases at J, with 23 bases between the two ends. CDR3 length: 17 amino acids. Germline V CDR1 and CDR2: MDHEN, SYDVKM. The CDR3 loop reads CASSPTAAGRAAQPQHF. CDR3 DNA: TGTGCCAGCAGTCCAACGGCGGCGGGTAGGGCGGCTCAGCCCCAGCATTTT.

The chain joins TRBV2 to TRBJ2-2, with D perhaps TRBD2 (5 bases). The CDR3 spans 14 residues. V was trimmed by 7 bases and J by 6 bases, leaving 15 bases between them. Germline CDR1 is SNHLY and CDR2 is FYNNEI. CDR3 DNA sequence: TGTGCCAGCACCCAGACTACGACGGCCGGGGAGCTGTTTTTT. It specifies CASTQTTTAGELFF. The entire variable domain, with the rest obtained from reference TRBV2 and TRBJ2-2, is as follows: EPEVTQTPSHQVTQMGQEVILRCVPISNHLYFYWYRQILGQKVEFLVSFYNNEISEKSEIFDDQFSVERPDGSNFTLKIRSTKLEDSAMYFCASTQTTTAGELFFGEGSRLTVL.

This chain links TRBV9 with TRBJ2-5; D could derive from TRBD1 or TRBD2 (6 bases each). In germline, CDR1 is SGDLS, CDR2 YYNGEE. This CDR3 has 17 residues. Trimming pared 1 base from V and 0 bases from J, leaving 16 bases between. The CDR3 sequence: CASSVTWGLANQETQYF. CDR3 nucleotide sequence: TGTGCCAGCAGCGTAACTTGGGGGCTAGCGAACCAAGAGACCCAGTACTTC.

The chain carries TRBV19 and TRBJ1-4; 8 bases map to TRBD1. The CDR3 contains 15 residues. Germline V gene sequence: CDR1 LNHDA, CDR2 SQIVND (reference sequence). V gave up 5 bases and J gave up 0 bases; unmatched junction bases: 2. For the CDR3, the DNA is TGTGCCAGTAGTCCGGGACAGGCAACTAATGAAAAACTGTTTTTT. Protein product: CASSPGQATNEKLFF. The full variable domain, its missing parts supplied by reference TRBV19 and TRBJ1-4, is DGGITQSPKYLFRKEGQNVTLSCEQNLNHDAMYWYRQDPGQGLRLIYYSQIVNDFQKGDIAEGYSVSREKKESFPLTVTSAQKNPTAFYLCASSPGQATNEKLFFGSGTQLSVL.

This clone was seen a single time. This rearrangement joins TRBV28 to TRBJ2-7; D unresolved. Trimming took 4 bases from V and 3 from J, leaving 13 bases between them. CDR3 length: 14 residues. CDR1 and CDR2 from the germline V gene are MDHEN and SYDVKM. CDR3 sequence: CASSSPRADYEQYF. As DNA, the CDR3 is TGTGCCAGCAGTTCCCCCCGGGCCGACTACGAGCAGTACTTC.

DNA of the CDR3: TGTGCCAGCAGTTTTTATCGATCGGACAGGGACTACGAGCAGTACTTC. Translating gives CASSFYRSDRDYEQYF. J is TRBJ2-7 and V is TRBV6-5; 8 bases agree with TRBD1. V lost 4 bases and J lost 3; bases outside the gene matches: 11. Germline CDR1 reads MNHEY; CDR2 reads SVGAGI. This CDR3 contains 16 residues.

The chain joins TRBV18 to TRBJ2-5, with TRBD1 as a possible D gene (6 bases). The V and J ends lost 0 bases and 5 bases respectively, with 13 bases between them. Germline assignment: CDR1 KGHSH and CDR2 LQKENI. The CDR3 length is 15 residues. The CDR3 loop reads CASSPPIQGWETQYF. The DNA for the CDR3 is TGTGCCAGCTCACCACCTATACAGGGCTGGGAGACCCAGTACTTC.

This clone was detected only a few times. The J gene is TRBJ1-2, the V gene TRBV6-5; TRBD1 aligns across 7 bases. CDR3 length: 13 residues. The germline CDR1 and CDR2 sequences are MNHEY and SVGAGI. V dropped 6 bases and J dropped 6; count of bases not matched to a gene: 7. Written as DNA, the CDR3 is TGTGCCAGCAGCCACGACAGGGCGGATGGCTACACCTTC. Residues: CASSHDRADGYTF.

This clone was seen once. CDR3 DNA: TGTGCCACCTCCATGGGAGAGAATACCGGGGAGCTGTTTTTT. Amino acids: CATSMGENTGELFF. This rearrangement joins TRBV6-5 to TRBJ2-2; a possible D gene is TRBD2 (5 bases). Germline lookup yields CDR1 MNHEY and CDR2 SVGAGI. CDR3 size: 14 residues. Trimming took off 10 bases at V and 5 bases at J, with 17 bases between the two ends.

This clone was observed a single time. This specimen includes other DNA sequences encoding the same CDR3. The chain employs TRBV6-5 and TRBJ2-2, with TRBD2 matching over 12 bases. V was clipped by 2 bases and J by 7 bases; unmatched bases: 5. The germline gives CDR1 MNHEY, CDR2 SVGAGI. This CDR3 has 16 amino acids. The CDR3 DNA is TGTGCCAGCAGTTACGCCCTAGCGGGAGGGATCGGGGAGCTGTTTTTT. Translated: CASSYALAGGIGELFF.

The chain combines TRBV6-6 with TRBJ1-5, with a possible D match to TRBD1 (5 bases). Looked up from germline, CDR1 is MNHNY and CDR2 is SVGAGI (reference sequence). CDR3 size: 15 residues. Trimming removed 4 bases at V and 4 bases at J, with 14 bases between. The DNA of the CDR3 is TGTGCCAGCAGTTCGGGGACCGGGGGGAATCAGCCCCAGCATTTT. It specifies CASSSGTGGNQPQHF.

This chain connects TRBV7-9 to TRBJ1-2; D not certain. This CDR3 region has 12 residues. Germline V lookup: CDR1 SEHNR, CDR2 FQNEAQ (reference sequence). Trimming pared 3 bases from V and 6 bases from J, leaving 8 bases between. The CDR3 region has the DNA TGTGCCAGCAGCTTCCCCGGCCATGGCTACACCTTC. The encoded protein is CASSFPGHGYTF.

The J gene is TRBJ2-5, the V gene TRBV4-2; D is undetermined. The length of the CDR3 is 15 residues. In germline, CDR1 is LGHNA, CDR2 YNFKEQ. Trimming removed 0 bases from V and 4 bases from J, with 12 bases in between. The CDR3 DNA sequence: TGTGCCAGCAGCCAAGAAACCGAACGCGGAGAGACCCAGTACTTC. It encodes CASSQETERGETQYF.

V gene TRBV30 combines with J gene TRBJ2-7; D ambiguous. V was trimmed by 0 bases and J by 6 bases, leaving 12 bases between them. The germline V gene encodes CDR1 GTSNPN and CDR2 SVGIG (reference sequence). The CDR3 sequence is 13 residues long. CDR3 DNA sequence: TGTGCCTGGAGTGTAGCATCAGACGGCGAGCAGTACTTC. It encodes CAWSVASDGEQYF.

V gene TRBV7-9 combines with J gene TRBJ1-1, with 7 nucleotides matching TRBD1. Trimming removed 7 bases from V and 1 base from J; junction bases left unmatched: 9. CDR3 length equals 15 residues. Looked up from germline, CDR1 is SEHNR and CDR2 is FQNEAQ (reference sequence). The CDR3 protein is CASIMTGLGNTEAFF. The CDR3, as DNA: TGTGCCAGCATCATGACAGGGCTAGGGAACACTGAAGCTTTCTTT.

The chain links TRBV27 to TRBJ2-3; perhaps D is TRBD1 or TRBD2 (5 bases each). CDR3 size: 14 residues. V dropped 2 bases and J dropped 4 bases, with 10 bases sitting between them. Germline CDR1 and CDR2: MNHEY and SMNVEV (reference sequence). The CDR3 loop reads CASSLGGAADTQYF. The CDR3 nucleotides are TGTGCCAGCAGTTTAGGGGGAGCGGCAGATACGCAGTATTTT.

On this clone: In the same sample, other DNA sequences code for this CDR3. The gene calls are TRBV15 and TRBJ1-1; weak D call: TRBD1 (5 bases). The germline CDR1 and CDR2 sequences are LNHNV and YYDKDF (reference sequence). The CDR3 length is 13 residues. The V end was cut by 2 bases, the J end by 2 bases, with 6 bases between. The CDR3 protein is CATSRQGNTEAFF. The CDR3 DNA follows: TGTGCCACCAGCAGACAGGGTAACACTGAAGCTTTCTTT. Full variable domain (missing parts from reference TRBV15 and TRBJ1-1): DAMVIQNPRYQVTQFGKPVTLSCSQTLNHNVMYWYQQKSSQAPKLLFHYYDKDFNNEADTPDNFQSRRPNTSFCFLDIRSPGLGDTAMYLCATSRQGNTEAFFGQGTRLTVV.